Presented here are 21 T cell receptor beta chains from one specimen sequenced in a study of shared clonotypes between healthy human individuals. The data were produced by immunoSEQ multiplex PCR, yet TCRdb's version contains in-frame clones alone and is incomplete. Found here are some 1,100,000 clones, roughly 74% of them singletons; the top ten hold approximately 0.56%. The material sequenced was memory CD4+ T cells from PBMCs. The subset is: CD45RA-negative fraction. These receptors were taken from a young man in good health. Some clones in this sample may be carry-over from other donors' samples.

The chain links TRBV5-4 to TRBJ2-5, with D perhaps matching TRBD2 (5 bases). The CDR3 contains 13 residues. With 4 bases removed from V and 7 bases from J, the gap between germline ends came to 14 bases. The germline CDR1 and CDR2 sequences are SGHNT and YYREEE (reference sequence). The CDR3 loop reads CASSNDYTLTQYF. CDR3 nucleotides: TGTGCCAGCAGCAACGACTATACTCTGACCCAGTACTTC.

The V and J genes are TRBV6-1 and TRBJ1-6; D not certain. Trimming took 2 bases from V and 7 from J, leaving 12 bases between them. The CDR3 is 15 residues long. CDR1 and CDR2 from the germline V gene are MNHNS and SASEGT. The CDR3 region has the DNA TGTGCCAGCAGTGAAATGTCCGCGGTAAATTCACCCCTCCACTTT. Residues: CASSEMSAVNSPLHF.

This clone has a count of ten or more. The chain links TRBV27 to TRBJ1-2, with D possibly being TRBD1 (5 bases). Trimming cost V 4 bases and J 8 bases, with 17 bases left between them. Germline lookup yields CDR1 MNHEY and CDR2 SMNVEV (reference sequence). The CDR3 length is 14 residues. In DNA, the CDR3 is TGTGCCAGCAGTTCCACCGGGACCGTAGGAGGCTACACCTTC. The encoded protein is CASSSTGTVGGYTF.

The V and J genes are TRBV18 and TRBJ2-6; 8 bases map to TRBD1. The CDR3 extends over 18 amino acids. The germline V gene has CDR1 KGHSH and CDR2 LQKENI. The trim removed 2 bases at V and 0 bases at J, leaving 6 bases unmatched. The CDR3 reads CASSPWTGRISGANVLTF. DNA for the CDR3: TGTGCCAGCTCACCATGGACAGGGCGGATCTCTGGGGCCAACGTCCTGACTTTC. The entire variable domain, with the rest obtained from reference TRBV18 and TRBJ2-6, is as follows: NAGVMQNPRHLVRRRGQEARLRCSPMKGHSHVYWYRQLPEEGLKFMVYLQKENIIDESGMPKERFSAEFPKEGPSILRIQQVVRGDSAAYFCASSPWTGRISGANVLTFGAGSRLTVL.

The V call is TRBV5-1, the J call TRBJ1-2, with TRBD1 as a possible D gene (6 bases). There are 14 residues in the CDR3. Germline V gene lookup returns CDR1 SGHRS and CDR2 YFSETQ. V lost 0 bases and J lost 8, with 14 bases in between. This chain's CDR3 is CASSLASGARGYTF. The CDR3 DNA is TGCGCCAGCAGCTTGGCCTCAGGGGCGCGGGGCTACACCTTC.

The J gene is TRBJ2-5, the V gene TRBV4-1; 9 nucleotides align to TRBD2. The CDR3 sequence is 18 residues long. Losses at the gene ends were 4 bases for V and 5 bases for J; bases not matched to a gene: 17. Germline V CDR1 and CDR2: MGHRA, YSYEKL. CDR3 nucleotide sequence: TGCGCCAGCAGCCTCGGAGGCGGGAGGGCCGGCGGTTTGGAGACCCAGTACTTC. It yields the protein CASSLGGGRAGGLETQYF.

The V call is TRBV11-3, the J call TRBJ2-6; 8 nucleotides match TRBD1. The germline CDR1 and CDR2 sequences are SGHNT and YENEEA. There are 17 residues in the CDR3. V shed 0 bases, J shed 0 bases, and the junction held 1 base outside the gene matches. For the CDR3, the DNA is TGTGCCAGCAGCTTAGATACAGGGGGCTCTGGGGCCAACGTCCTGACTTTC. Residues: CASSLDTGGSGANVLTF.

This clone was seen once. The V gene is TRBV18, the J gene TRBJ1-3; no clear D. Germline CDR1 reads KGHSH; CDR2 reads LQKENI. The CDR3 is made up of 17 amino acids. V gave up 3 bases and J gave up 3 bases, with 18 bases separating them. The CDR3 spells CASSPQLAGLVGNTIYF. The DNA of the CDR3 is TGTGCCAGCTCACCCCAACTAGCCGGACTGGTTGGAAACACCATATATTTT.

Concerning this clone: Other DNA sequences within the sample encode an identical CDR3. The chain couples TRBV9 to TRBJ1-1; D unresolved. V lost 2 bases, J lost 1 base, and 6 bases lay in between. The CDR3 has 13 amino acids. Germline loops: CDR1 SGDLS, CDR2 YYNGEE. CDR3 DNA: TGTGCCAGCAGCGTCGGTAGGAACACTGAAGCTTTCTTT. Amino acids: CASSVGRNTEAFF. Full variable domain (remainder filled in from reference TRBV9 and TRBJ1-1): DSGVTQTPKHLITATGQRVTLRCSPRSGDLSVYWYQQSLDQGLQFLIQYYNGEERAKGNILERFSAQQFPDLHSELNLSSLELGDSALYFCASSVGRNTEAFFGQGTRLTVV.

The chain uses TRBV10-3 and TRBJ1-1, with D unclear. This CDR3 is 12 amino acids long. Trimming took off 0 bases at V and 7 bases at J, with 6 bases between the two ends. The germline gives CDR1 ENHRY, CDR2 SYGVKD. The CDR3 sequence is CAISESYSEAFF. The DNA for the CDR3 is TGTGCCATCAGTGAGTCGTACAGTGAAGCTTTCTTT.

This chain connects TRBV12-5 to TRBJ2-7, with 7 bases matching TRBD2. CDR3 length: 18 amino acids. Germline lookup yields CDR1 LGHNT and CDR2 FRNRAP. V dropped 5 bases and J dropped 3; count of bases not matched to a gene: 19. The CDR3 spells CASGPGGTGDLTGYEQYF. For the CDR3, the DNA is TGTGCTAGTGGTCCGGGGGGAACGGGAGATTTGACGGGCTACGAGCAGTACTTC. Supplemented by reference TRBV12-5 and TRBJ2-7, the full variable domain reads DARVTQTPRHKVTEMGQEVTMRCQPILGHNTVFWYRQTMMQGLELLAYFRNRAPLDDSGMPKDRFSAEMPDATLATLKIQPSEPRDSAVYFCASGPGGTGDLTGYEQYFGPGTRLTVT.

The rearrangement links TRBV5-1 to TRBJ2-3; D perhaps matches TRBD2 (6 bases). Per germline, CDR1 SGHRS and CDR2 YFSETQ. Trimming removed 0 bases from V and 4 bases from J, with 12 bases in between. The CDR3 is 15 residues long. CDR3 nucleotides: TGCGCCAGCAGCTTGGAGACTAGTTACCCAGATACGCAGTATTTT. Its translation is CASSLETSYPDTQYF.

On this clone: In the same sample, other DNA sequences code for this CDR3. The chain combines TRBV6-1 with TRBJ2-3; no clear D gene. The germline V gene has CDR1 MNHNS and CDR2 SASEGT. V lost 4 bases to trimming and J lost 4 bases, with 9 bases between them. This CDR3 is built from 13 residues. The CDR3 DNA reads as TGTGCCAGCAGTGTCAAGGTTCCAGATACGCAGTATTTT. This gives the protein CASSVKVPDTQYF.

This clone was seen a few times. This rearrangement joins TRBV2 to TRBJ1-3, with 7 bases lining up with TRBD1. The germline V gene has CDR1 SNHLY and CDR2 FYNNEI. The CDR3 contains 17 residues. J gave up 0 bases and V 8 bases, and 13 bases lay outside the gene matches. The DNA of the CDR3 is TGTGCCAGCTCGAAGAGGTCAACAGGGGCCTCTGGAAACACCATATATTTT. This translates into CASSKRSTGASGNTIYF.

A note on this clone: At the DNA level, this CDR3 is encoded by other sequences in the same sample as well. Here the CDR3 reads CAISDPSGSTDTQYF. The CDR3 DNA sequence: TGTGCCATCAGTGATCCTAGCGGGAGCACAGATACGCAGTATTTT. J is TRBJ2-3 and V is TRBV10-3, with 8 nucleotides matching TRBD2. This CDR3 spans 15 amino acids. Germline values: CDR1 ENHRY, CDR2 SYGVKD. The V segment lost 3 bases and the J segment 0 bases; nucleotides outside the gene matches: 2.

The rearrangement links TRBV27 to TRBJ2-7, with 11 bases that match TRBD1. V shed 4 bases, J shed 2 bases, and the junction held 4 bases outside the gene matches. This CDR3 region has 15 residues. The germline gives CDR1 MNHEY, CDR2 SMNVEV (reference sequence). The CDR3 is CASSSPGQGAYEQYF. CDR3 coding DNA: TGTGCCAGCAGTTCCCCGGGACAGGGGGCCTACGAGCAGTACTTC.

J is TRBJ2-1 and V is TRBV19, with D possibly called TRBD1 or TRBD2 (5 bases each). V was cut by 5 bases and J by 4 bases, with 12 bases left in between. This CDR3 contains 14 residues. The germline V gene has CDR1 LNHDA and CDR2 SQIVND (reference sequence). In DNA form, the CDR3 reads TGTGCCAGTAGTCCGGGACCCTTTTACAATGAGCAGTTCTTC. Its translation is CASSPGPFYNEQFF. Filled out from reference TRBV19 and TRBJ2-1, the complete variable domain reads DGGITQSPKYLFRKEGQNVTLSCEQNLNHDAMYWYRQDPGQGLRLIYYSQIVNDFQKGDIAEGYSVSREKKESFPLTVTSAQKNPTAFYLCASSPGPFYNEQFFGPGTRLTVL.

The chain carries TRBV15 and TRBJ1-2, with D perhaps matching TRBD1 (6 bases). Per germline, CDR1 LNHNV and CDR2 YYDKDF (reference sequence). The CDR3 covers 14 residues. V lost 2 bases and J 8 bases, leaving 15 bases between the germline ends. CDR3 nucleotide sequence: TGTGCCACCAGCAGAATAGACAGGTTGGAAGGCTACACCTTC. Its protein is CATSRIDRLEGYTF.

The chain is built from TRBV11-3 and TRBJ1-5; D is possibly TRBD1 (5 bases). CDR1 SGHNT and CDR2 YENEEA come from the germline V gene. The CDR3 contains 15 residues. Trimming left V 3 bases short and J 7 bases short, with 16 bases between. CDR3: CASSFPGGAGQPQHF. DNA of the CDR3: TGTGCCAGCAGCTTTCCTGGGGGTGCGGGGCAGCCCCAGCATTTT. Full variable domain (rest looked up from reference TRBV11-3 and TRBJ1-5): EAGVVQSPRYKIIEKKQPVAFWCNPISGHNTLYWYLQNLGQGPELLIRYENEEAVDDSQLPKDRFSAERLKGVDSTLKIQPAELGDSAVYLCASSFPGGAGQPQHFGDGTRLSIL.

This clone was counted only a few times. J is TRBJ2-3 and V is TRBV4-3; 12 nucleotides match TRBD2. Looked up from germline, CDR1 is LGHNA and CDR2 is YSLEER. The trim removed 0 bases at V and 4 bases at J, leaving 8 bases unmatched. The CDR3 covers 18 residues. CDR3 in DNA: TGCGCCAGCAGCCAAGACCGGAAGACTAGCGGGAGCCCAGATACGCAGTATTTT. Its protein is CASSQDRKTSGSPDTQYF.

This chain links TRBV5-1 with TRBJ2-1; 7 nucleotides match TRBD2. The CDR3 covers 16 residues. The germline V gene has CDR1 SGHRS and CDR2 YFSETQ. V dropped 4 bases and J dropped 0; count of bases not matched to a gene: 7. The CDR3 protein is CASSGGAGSSYNEQFF. Here the CDR3 DNA reads TGCGCCAGCAGCGGCGGAGCGGGGAGCTCCTACAATGAGCAGTTCTTC.